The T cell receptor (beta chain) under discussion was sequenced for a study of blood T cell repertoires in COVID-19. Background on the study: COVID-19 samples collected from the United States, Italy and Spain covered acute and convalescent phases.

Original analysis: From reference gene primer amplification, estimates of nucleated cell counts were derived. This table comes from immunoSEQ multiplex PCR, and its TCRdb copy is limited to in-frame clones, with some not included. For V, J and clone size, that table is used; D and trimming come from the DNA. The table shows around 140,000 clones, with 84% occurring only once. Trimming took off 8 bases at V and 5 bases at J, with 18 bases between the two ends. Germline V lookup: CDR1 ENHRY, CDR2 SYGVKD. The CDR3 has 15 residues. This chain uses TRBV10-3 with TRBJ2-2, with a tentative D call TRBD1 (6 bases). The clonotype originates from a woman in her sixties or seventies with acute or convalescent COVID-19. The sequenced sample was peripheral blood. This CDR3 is CAIARDNSGTGELFF. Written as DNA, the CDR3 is TGTGCCATCGCTAGGGACAACTCGGGGACCGGGGAGCTGTTTTTT.